Listed here is a single T cell receptor (beta chain). Clones were read by immunoSEQ multiplex PCR, and TCRdb kept only the in-frame ones, dropping some. The repertoire consists of roughly 200,000 clones, with roughly 87% occurring once and the leading ten covering 2% to 2.5%. This sample is part of a study of blood T cell repertoires in COVID-19. Trimming removed 3 bases at V and 4 bases at J, with 19 bases between. The CDR3 covers 16 residues. CDR1 and CDR2 (germline): MDHEN, SYDVKM. Material for sequencing was PBMCs or T cells enriched from blood (not recorded which). The rearrangement uses TRBV28 and TRBJ2-7; no definite D call. The receptor's source is a woman in her thirties or forties with acute COVID-19. This CDR3 is CASSFFEVDLGYEQYF. CDR3 DNA: TGTGCCAGCAGTTTTTTCGAGGTTGACCTAGGATACGAGCAGTACTTC.